This T cell receptor (beta chain) emerged from a study of early T cells in non-severe SARS-CoV-2 infection. This clonotype has at least ten counts. The TCR library protocol was used to attach unique molecular identifiers. These identifiers were attached to individual cDNA molecules. Each CDR3 protein gets one entry after TCRdb re-called the 5' RACE reads with MiXCR. Of approximately 30,000 distinct CDR3 sequences in the sample, roughly 6.6% are singletons; the top ten hold approximately 40%. Input material: whole blood. The TCR was taken from an adult who was a healthcare worker with PCR-confirmed SARS-CoV-2 infection or an uninfected control (not recorded which).

DNA for the CDR3: TGTGCCAGCTCACCACCGTCCCAGGGGGCTTACAATGAGCAGTTCTTC. Protein product: CASSPPSQGAYNEQFF. This rearrangement joins TRBV18 to TRBJ2-1; 8 bases fit TRBD1. Germline CDR1 is KGHSH and CDR2 is LQKENI. V trimming: 0 bases; J trimming: 4 bases; junction bases outside the gene matches: 5. This CDR3 contains 16 residues.